This is a list of T cell receptor beta chains from one sample in a study of long-term antiretroviral therapy in people with HIV. Sequencing was performed with immunoSEQ multiplex PCR; in TCRdb, only in-frame clones are kept and a portion is missing. The sample carries about 20,000 clones, approximately 88% recorded once. The input for sequencing was unsorted PBMCs, taken 1.2 years after starting antiretroviral therapy. The receptors come from a woman aged 40 to 50 with HIV. CDR3s leave out the opening cysteine and the closing phenylalanine or tryptophan. The order of the fields is J gene, clone size, V gene, CDR3 protein. A clone size is listed for some rows: how often the clone was seen (once, few, many), or a class if it is expanded.

TRBJ2-5,NA,TRBV19,ASSIHDRGEETQY
TRBJ1-1,NA,TRBV6-5,ASRGFGNTEAF
TRBJ2-5,NA,TRBV7-9,ASSPGPGGVQETQY
TRBJ1-2,NA,TRBV5-5,ASSLGTGGTSYT
TRBJ1-1,NA,TRBV18,ASSMDGNTEAF
TRBJ2-7,NA,TRBV6-5,ASRGIGTSYEQY
TRBJ2-7,NA,TRBV15,ATSRDPLTGYGEQY
TRBJ1-1,NA,TRBV15,ATSPIKGIEGRNTEAF
TRBJ2-5,NA,TRBV15,ATSRDSRGEETQY
TRBJ1-1,NA,TRBV2,ASSELAGAF
TRBJ1-2,few,TRBV14,ASSQVQGALGYT
TRBJ2-7,NA,TRBV28,ASSLLLGQGTYEQY
TRBJ2-5,NA,TRBV5-1,ASSLELAGIGETQY
TRBJ1-3,NA,TRBV4-1,ASSHPGGDRGVGRSGNTIY
TRBJ2-7,NA,TRBV9,ASSVVFAAYYEQY